What follows describes a single T cell receptor beta chain. The antigen is not known. A much larger clone is a single base away; this may be a read error. Each CDR3 protein gets one entry after TCRdb re-called the reads with MiXCR. Of some 680,000 distinct CDR3 sequences in the sample, less than 40% are singletons; the top ten hold roughly 2.9%. Germline loops: CDR1 SGHVS, CDR2 FNYEAQ. Trimming cost V 2 bases and J 0 bases, with 13 bases left between them. The CDR3 has 17 amino acids. The data were taken from a study of T cell repertoires in cytomegalovirus infection. General study findings and limits: HLA-C-restricted CMV clonotypes gave the most frequent clonotype in two of eight donors.

The material sequenced was PBMCs. The chain couples TRBV7-6 to TRBJ2-2; a weak D match, TRBD2 (6 bases). This clonotype originated in a human donor in good health (CMV status not recorded). Some clones in this sample may be carry-over from other donors' samples. CDR3 protein: CASSLRVGSTNTGELFF. In DNA form, the CDR3 reads TGTGCCAGCAGCTTACGTGTCGGGAGTACGAACACCGGGGAGCTGTTTTTT.